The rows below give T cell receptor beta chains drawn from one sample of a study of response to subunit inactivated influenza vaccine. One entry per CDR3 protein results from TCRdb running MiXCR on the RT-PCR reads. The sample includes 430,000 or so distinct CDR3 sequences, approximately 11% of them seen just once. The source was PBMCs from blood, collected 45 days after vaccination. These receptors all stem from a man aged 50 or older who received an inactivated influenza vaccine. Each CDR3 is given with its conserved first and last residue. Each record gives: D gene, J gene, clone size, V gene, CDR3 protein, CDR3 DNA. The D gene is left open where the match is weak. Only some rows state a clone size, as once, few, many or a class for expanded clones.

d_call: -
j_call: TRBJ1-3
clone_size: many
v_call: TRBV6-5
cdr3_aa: CASSYSAEINTIYF
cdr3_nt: TGTGCCAGCAGTTACTCCGCAGAGATAAACACCATATATTTT

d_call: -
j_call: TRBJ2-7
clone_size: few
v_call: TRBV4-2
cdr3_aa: CASSPRGTDLYEQYF
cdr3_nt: TGTGCCAGCAGCCCCCGCGGGACAGATCTTTACGAGCAGTACTTC

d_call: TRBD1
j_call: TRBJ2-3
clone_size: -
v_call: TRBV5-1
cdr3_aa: CASSLRTGRQGDTQYF
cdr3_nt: TGCGCCAGCAGCCTGCGGACAGGACGCCAGGGAGATACGCAGTATTTT

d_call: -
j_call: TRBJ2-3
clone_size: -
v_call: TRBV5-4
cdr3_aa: CASSSSLTDAQYF
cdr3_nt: TGTGCCAGCAGCTCCTCCCTGACGGATGCGCAGTATTTT

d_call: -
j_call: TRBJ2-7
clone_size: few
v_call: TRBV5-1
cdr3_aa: CASSLASAQTPYEQYF
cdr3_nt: TGCGCCAGCAGCTTGGCCTCGGCCCAAACCCCCTACGAGCAGTACTTC

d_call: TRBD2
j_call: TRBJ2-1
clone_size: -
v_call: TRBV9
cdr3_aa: CASSKAGASYNEQFF
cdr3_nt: TGTGCCAGCAGCAAAGCGGGAGCGTCCTACAATGAGCAGTTCTTC

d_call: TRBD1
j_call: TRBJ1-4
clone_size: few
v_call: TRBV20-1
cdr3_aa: CSAKVGTGTEKLFF
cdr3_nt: TGCAGTGCGAAGGTCGGGACAGGGACTGAAAAACTGTTTTTT

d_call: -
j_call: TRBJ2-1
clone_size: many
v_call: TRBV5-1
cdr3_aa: CASSSEPINEQFF
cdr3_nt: TGCGCCAGCAGCTCGGAACCGATCAATGAGCAGTTCTTC

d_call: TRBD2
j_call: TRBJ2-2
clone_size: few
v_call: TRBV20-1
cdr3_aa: CSAWGPGGSSGELFF
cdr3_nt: TGCAGTGCATGGGGACCGGGAGGGTCGTCGGGGGAGCTGTTTTTT

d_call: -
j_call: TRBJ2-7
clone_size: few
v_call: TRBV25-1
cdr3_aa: CASSESKIYPGGYEQYF
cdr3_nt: TGTGCCAGCAGTGAATCGAAGATTTATCCCGGGGGCTACGAGCAGTACTTC

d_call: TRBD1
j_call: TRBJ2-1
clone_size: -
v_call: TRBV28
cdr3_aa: CASIGQGDNEQFF
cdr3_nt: TGTGCCAGCATAGGACAGGGGGACAATGAGCAGTTCTTC

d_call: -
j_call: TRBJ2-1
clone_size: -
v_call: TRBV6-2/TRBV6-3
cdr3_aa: CASKTTGNEQFF
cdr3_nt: TGTGCCAGCAAGACTACCGGAAATGAGCAGTTCTTC

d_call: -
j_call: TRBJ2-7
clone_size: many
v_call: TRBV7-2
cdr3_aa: CASSLEGGPYEQYF
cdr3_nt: TGTGCCAGCAGCTTAGAAGGGGGGCCCTACGAGCAGTACTTC

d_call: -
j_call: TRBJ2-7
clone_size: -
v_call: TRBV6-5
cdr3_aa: CASSYSRVGEQYF
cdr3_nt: TGTGCCAGCAGTTACTCCAGGGTAGGCGAGCAGTACTTC

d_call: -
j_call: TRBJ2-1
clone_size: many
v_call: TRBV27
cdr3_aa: CASSFTRGEQFF
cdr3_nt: TGTGCCAGCAGTTTCACCAGGGGTGAGCAGTTCTTC

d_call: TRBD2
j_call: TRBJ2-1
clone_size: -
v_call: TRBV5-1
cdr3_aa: CASSPGGRGGDNEQFF
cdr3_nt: TGCGCCAGCAGCCCTGGTGGGCGGGGGGGCGACAATGAGCAGTTCTTC

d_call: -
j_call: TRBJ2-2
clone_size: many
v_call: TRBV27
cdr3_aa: CASSLYRANTGELFF
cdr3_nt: TGTGCCAGCAGTTTATACCGCGCGAACACCGGGGAGCTGTTTTTT

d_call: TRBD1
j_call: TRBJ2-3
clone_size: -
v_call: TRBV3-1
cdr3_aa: CASSQVGTGWVYF
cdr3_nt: TGTGCCAGCAGCCAAGTGGGGACAGGGTGGGTTTATTTT

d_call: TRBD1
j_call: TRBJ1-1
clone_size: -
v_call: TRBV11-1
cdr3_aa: CASSPKVGGTGGFTEAFF
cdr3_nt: TGTGCCAGCAGCCCAAAGGTCGGCGGGACAGGGGGATTCACTGAAGCTTTCTTT

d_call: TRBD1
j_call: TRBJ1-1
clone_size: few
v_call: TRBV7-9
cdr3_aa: CASSWGGQMNTEAFF
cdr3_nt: TGTGCCAGCAGCTGGGGGGGACAGATGAACACTGAAGCTTTCTTT

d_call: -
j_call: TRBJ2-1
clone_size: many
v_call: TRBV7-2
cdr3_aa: CASSSWGTAYNEQFF
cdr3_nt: TGTGCCAGCAGCTCATGGGGTACAGCTTACAATGAGCAGTTCTTC

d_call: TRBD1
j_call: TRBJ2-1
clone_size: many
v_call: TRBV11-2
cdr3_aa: CASSPSNNRDRAWEQFF
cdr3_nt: TGTGCCAGCAGCCCATCGAATAACCGGGACAGGGCATGGGAGCAGTTCTTC

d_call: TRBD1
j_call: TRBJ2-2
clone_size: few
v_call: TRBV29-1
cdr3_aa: CSVEDRGTRGTGVTGELFF
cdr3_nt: TGCAGCGTTGAAGACCGAGGTACTCGCGGGACAGGGGTCACCGGGGAGCTGTTTTTT

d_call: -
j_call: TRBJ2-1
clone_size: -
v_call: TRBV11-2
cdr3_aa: CASSLGGHRVYNEQFF
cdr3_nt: TGTGCCAGCAGCTTAGGGGGCCATAGAGTCTACAATGAGCAGTTCTTC

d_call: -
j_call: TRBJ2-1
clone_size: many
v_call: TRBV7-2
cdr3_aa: CASSLGRQDYNEQFF
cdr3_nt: TGTGCCAGCAGCTTAGGCCGGCAGGACTACAATGAGCAGTTCTTC

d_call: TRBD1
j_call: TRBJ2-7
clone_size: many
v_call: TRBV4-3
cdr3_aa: CASSQGYRDRYYEQYF
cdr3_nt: TGCGCCAGCAGCCAAGGATACCGGGACAGGTACTACGAGCAGTACTTC

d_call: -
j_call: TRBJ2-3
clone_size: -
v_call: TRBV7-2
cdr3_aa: CASSSGGGVYTQYF
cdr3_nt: TGTGCCAGCAGCTCGGGCGGGGGCGTATATACGCAGTATTTT

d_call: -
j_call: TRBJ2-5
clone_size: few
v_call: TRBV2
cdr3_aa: CASSEDARGKETQYF
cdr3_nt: TGTGCCAGCAGTGAAGACGCAAGAGGAAAAGAGACCCAGTACTTC

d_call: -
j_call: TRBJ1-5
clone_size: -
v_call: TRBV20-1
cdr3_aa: CSASGPGLENNQPQHF
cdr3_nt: TGCAGTGCTAGCGGTCCGGGCCTAGAGAACAATCAGCCCCAGCATTTT

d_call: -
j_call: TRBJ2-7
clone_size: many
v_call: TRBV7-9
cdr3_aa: CASSLALGGEQYF
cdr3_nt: TGTGCCAGCAGCTTAGCGCTAGGGGGCGAGCAGTACTTC

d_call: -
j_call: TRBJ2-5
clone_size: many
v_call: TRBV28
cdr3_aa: CASSFPSPGAQYF
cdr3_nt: TGTGCCAGCAGTTTTCCCTCACCAGGGGCCCAGTACTTC

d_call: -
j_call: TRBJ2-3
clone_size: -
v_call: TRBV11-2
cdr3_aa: CASSLGQWSTDTQYF
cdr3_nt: TGTGCCAGCAGCTTAGGGCAGTGGAGCACAGATACGCAGTATTTT

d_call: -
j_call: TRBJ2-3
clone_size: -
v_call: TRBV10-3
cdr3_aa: CAISESSPDTQYF
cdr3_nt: TGTGCCATCAGTGAGTCGAGCCCAGATACGCAGTATTTT

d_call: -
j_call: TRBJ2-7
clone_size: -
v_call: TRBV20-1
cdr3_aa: CSANPVGSYEQYF
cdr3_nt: TGCAGTGCGAACCCTGTGGGCAGCTACGAGCAGTACTTC

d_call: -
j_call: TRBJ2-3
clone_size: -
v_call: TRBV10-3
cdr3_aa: CAIRAHLTDTQYF
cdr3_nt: TGTGCCATCAGGGCGCACCTCACAGATACGCAGTATTTT

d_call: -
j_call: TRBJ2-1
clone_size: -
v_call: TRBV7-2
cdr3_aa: CASSPGIDTVYNEQFF
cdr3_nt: TGTGCCAGCAGCCCGGGGATCGACACCGTCTACAATGAGCAGTTCTTC

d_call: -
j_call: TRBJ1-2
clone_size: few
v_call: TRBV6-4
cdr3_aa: CASSGGPNYGYTF
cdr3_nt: TGTGCCAGCAGTGGTGGGCCTAACTATGGCTACACCTTC

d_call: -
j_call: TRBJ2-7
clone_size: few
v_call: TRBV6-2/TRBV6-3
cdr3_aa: CASHSPGISYEQYF
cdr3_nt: TGTGCCAGCCACAGCCCCGGGATCTCCTACGAGCAGTACTTC

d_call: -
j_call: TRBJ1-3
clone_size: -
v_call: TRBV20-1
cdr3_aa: CSAGVGSGNTIYF
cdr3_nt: TGCAGTGCTGGAGTGGGCTCTGGAAACACCATATATTTT

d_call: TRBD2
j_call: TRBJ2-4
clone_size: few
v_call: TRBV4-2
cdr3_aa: CASSQVLAGGRAKNIQYF
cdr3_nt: TGTGCCAGCAGCCAAGTACTAGCGGGGGGCCGCGCCAAAAACATTCAGTACTTC

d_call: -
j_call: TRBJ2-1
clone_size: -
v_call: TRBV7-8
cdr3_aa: CASSLAPRGYNEQFF
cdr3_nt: TGTGCCAGCAGCTTAGCGCCCAGGGGCTACAATGAGCAGTTCTTC

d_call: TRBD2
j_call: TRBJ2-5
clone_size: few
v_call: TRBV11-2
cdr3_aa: CASSVGGEETQYF
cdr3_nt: TGTGCCAGCAGCGTGGGAGGGGAAGAGACCCAGTACTTC

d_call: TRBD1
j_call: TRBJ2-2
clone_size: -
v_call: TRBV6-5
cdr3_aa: CASSYRDSPNTGELFF
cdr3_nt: TGTGCCAGCAGTTACCGGGACAGCCCGAACACCGGGGAGCTGTTTTTT

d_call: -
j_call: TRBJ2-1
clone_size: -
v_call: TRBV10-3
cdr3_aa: CAISGWGGTDEQFF
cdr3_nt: TGTGCCATCAGTGGGTGGGGGGGCACCGATGAGCAGTTCTTC

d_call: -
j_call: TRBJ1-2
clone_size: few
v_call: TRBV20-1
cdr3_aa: CSGRTSDRPGYTF
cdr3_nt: TGCAGTGGCCGAACCTCTGACAGGCCCGGCTACACCTTC

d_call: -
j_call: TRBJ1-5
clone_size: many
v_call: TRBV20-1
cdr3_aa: CSARVPGLQPQHF
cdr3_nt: TGCAGTGCTAGAGTTCCAGGGTTGCAGCCCCAGCATTTT

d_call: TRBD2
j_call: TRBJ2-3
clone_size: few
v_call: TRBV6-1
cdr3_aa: CASSRYTSGGPTDTQYF
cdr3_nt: TGTGCCAGCAGCCGATACACTAGCGGGGGGCCCACAGATACGCAGTATTTT

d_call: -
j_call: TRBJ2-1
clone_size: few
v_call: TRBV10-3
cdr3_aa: CAISPQSGGDPYNEQFF
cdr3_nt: TGTGCCATCAGCCCCCAGTCCGGGGGTGACCCCTACAATGAGCAGTTCTTC

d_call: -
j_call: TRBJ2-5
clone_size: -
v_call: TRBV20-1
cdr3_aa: CSANSNTGLETQYF
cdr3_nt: TGCAGTGCAAATTCGAATACAGGGTTAGAGACCCAGTACTTC

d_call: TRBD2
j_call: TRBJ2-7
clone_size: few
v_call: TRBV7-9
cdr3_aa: CASSYSGLYEQYF
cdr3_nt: TGTGCCAGCAGCTATAGCGGGCTCTACGAGCAGTACTTC

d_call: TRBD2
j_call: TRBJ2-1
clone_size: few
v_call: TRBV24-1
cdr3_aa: CATSDMLLALYEQFF
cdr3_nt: TGTGCCACCAGTGATATGTTACTAGCGCTATATGAGCAGTTCTTC

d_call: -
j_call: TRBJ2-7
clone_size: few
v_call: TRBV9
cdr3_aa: CASSPRGRGDEQYF
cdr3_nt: TGTGCCAGCAGCCCCCGTGGGAGGGGGGACGAGCAGTACTTC

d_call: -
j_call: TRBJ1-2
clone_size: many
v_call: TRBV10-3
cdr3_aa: CAISETRSGYTF
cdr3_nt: TGTGCCATCAGTGAGACAAGAAGTGGCTACACCTTC

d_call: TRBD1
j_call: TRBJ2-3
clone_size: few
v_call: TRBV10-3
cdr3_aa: CAIGGTGSPDTQYF
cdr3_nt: TGTGCCATCGGGGGGACAGGGTCGCCAGATACGCAGTATTTT

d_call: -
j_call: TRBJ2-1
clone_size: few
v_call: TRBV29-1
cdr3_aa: CSVSSGARSYNEQFF
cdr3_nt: TGCAGCGTTTCATCAGGCGCTCGGTCCTACAATGAGCAGTTCTTC